Shown below are 29 T cell receptor beta chains from a single sample sequenced in a study of blood T cell repertoires in COVID-19. Some clones are missing from TCRdb's copy, which holds only in-frame ones; the method was immunoSEQ multiplex PCR. The table includes around 110,000 clones, 82% detected once. Sequencing was done on a sample of peripheral blood. These receptors were obtained from a woman aged 70-85 years with acute or convalescent COVID-19.

Concerning this clone itself: The identical CDR3 is also encoded by other nucleotide sequences in the sample. For the CDR3, the DNA is TGTGCCAGTAGTCGGACAGTAAACACTGAAGCTTTCTTT. Residues: CASSRTVNTEAFF. The chain recombines TRBV19 with TRBJ1-1, with D perhaps TRBD1 (6 bases). This CDR3 is built from 13 residues. Germline V gives CDR1 LNHDA, CDR2 SQIVND (reference sequence). The ends were cut back, 5 bases at V and 2 bases at J, with 9 bases in the middle.

The chain is built from TRBV19 and TRBJ2-5, with TRBD1 as a possible D gene (6 bases). V dropped 3 bases and J dropped 5 bases, with 13 bases sitting between them. The CDR3 sequence is 14 residues long. CDR1 and CDR2 (germline): LNHDA, SQIVND (reference sequence). CDR3 protein: CASSMSRGYETQYF. In DNA, the CDR3 is TGTGCCAGTAGTATGTCCAGGGGATATGAGACCCAGTACTTC.

In this sample, this clone turned up once. The rearrangement joins TRBV4-3 to TRBJ2-5; D might be TRBD1 (6 bases). V lost 0 bases and J lost 2, with 13 bases in between. The germline gives CDR1 LGHNA, CDR2 YSLEER. The CDR3 has 16 residues. The chain's CDR3 is CASSQDALGTQETQYF. The CDR3 DNA reads as TGCGCCAGCAGCCAAGATGCCCTGGGGACACAAGAGACCCAGTACTTC.

This sequence joins TRBV9 and TRBJ1-2; 11 positions agree with TRBD1. The length of the CDR3 is 15 residues. Germline lookup yields CDR1 SGDLS and CDR2 YYNGEE. V gave up 2 bases and J gave up 3 bases; unmatched junction bases: 3. For the CDR3, the DNA is TGTGCCAGCAGCGTTAGGACAGGGGGCGACTATGGCTACACCTTC. Protein sequence: CASSVRTGGDYGYTF.

The chain carries TRBV2 and TRBJ1-5; TRBD1 matches 11 bases. The CDR3 is made up of 15 amino acids. Germline values: CDR1 SNHLY, CDR2 FYNNEI. Losses at the gene ends were 4 bases for V and 7 bases for J; bases not matched to a gene: 6. The CDR3 DNA is TGTGCCAGCAGTGGGAGGGACAGGGGGAGGCAGCCCCAGCATTTT. This encodes CASSGRDRGRQPQHF.

The chain is built from TRBV7-3 and TRBJ2-1, with a possible D match to TRBD2 (6 bases). The CDR3 loop spans 14 amino acids. Germline CDR1 reads SGHTA; CDR2 reads FQGTGA. V was cut by 2 bases and J by 3 bases, with 8 bases left in between. DNA of the CDR3: TGTGCCAGCAGCTTAGAGGGACTCTACAATGAGCAGTTCTTC. It is translated as CASSLEGLYNEQFF.

This sequence joins TRBV7-8 and TRBJ1-1; a possible D gene is TRBD1 (5 bases). There are 12 residues in the CDR3. Looked up from germline, CDR1 is SGHVS and CDR2 is FQNEAQ. Trimming took off 8 bases at V and 3 bases at J, with 10 bases between the two ends. DNA of the CDR3: TGTGCCAGCGGGAGGGGTGACACTGAAGCTTTCTTT. The encoded protein is CASGRGDTEAFF.

This chain links TRBV10-3 with TRBJ1-1; tentatively, D is TRBD1 (5 bases). The germline V gene encodes CDR1 ENHRY and CDR2 SYGVKD. V shed 6 bases and J shed 0 bases, with 11 bases lying between them. This CDR3 comprises 14 residues. The CDR3 region is CAISRGLVNTEAFF. As DNA, the CDR3 is TGTGCCATCAGCCGGGGACTAGTGAACACTGAAGCTTTCTTT.

A single count supports this clone. The chain employs TRBV7-2 and TRBJ1-4, with D perhaps TRBD1 (5 bases). Germline assignment: CDR1 SGHTA and CDR2 FQGNSA. The germline V and J ends were trimmed by 3 bases and 12 bases, with 14 bases remaining between them. The CDR3 spans 13 residues. The CDR3 loop is CASSFDRRGELFF. DNA for the CDR3: TGTGCCAGCAGCTTCGATAGGAGGGGAGAACTGTTTTTT.

This sequence joins TRBV11-3 and TRBJ1-5; no clear D. Trimming stripped 5 bases from V and 7 bases from J, with 12 bases between. Germline values: CDR1 SGHNT, CDR2 YENEEA. The CDR3 runs to 13 residues. CDR3 residues: CASSLEGGQPQHF. In DNA form, the CDR3 reads TGTGCCAGCAGCCTCGAGGGAGGACAGCCCCAGCATTTT.

The chain employs TRBV15 and TRBJ1-1, with D uncertain. Germline loops: CDR1 LNHNV, CDR2 YYDKDF (reference sequence). Trimming shortened V by 1 base and J by 4 bases, and 7 bases separated the two germline ends. This CDR3 comprises 13 residues. CDR3 DNA: TGTGCCACCAGCAGAGCCCGGGGCACTGAAGCTTTCTTT. Translation: CATSRARGTEAFF.

This clone was found a few times. V is TRBV6-2 or TRBV6-3 and J is TRBJ1-5; TRBD1 agrees at 7 bases. With V trimmed by 6 bases and J by 7 bases, 6 bases remained unmatched. Per germline, CDR1 MNHEY and CDR2 SVGEGT. The CDR3 has 13 residues. The CDR3 region is CASSVTGNQPQHF. DNA for the CDR3: TGTGCCAGCAGCGTGACAGGGAACCAGCCCCAGCATTTT.

The chain has TRBV11-3 and TRBJ2-7; 7 bases match TRBD2. The trim removed 4 bases at V and 6 bases at J, leaving 9 bases unmatched. Germline V gene data show CDR1 as SGHNT and CDR2 as YENEEA. This CDR3 is built from 14 residues. CDR3 sequence reads: CASSSSGGLGEQYV. The CDR3 nucleotides are TGTGCCAGCAGCTCTAGCGGCGGCCTGGGCGAGCAGTACGTC.

V and J are TRBV7-9 and TRBJ1-1; D gene ambiguous. CDR1 and CDR2 (germline): SEHNR, FQNEAQ (reference sequence). The length of the CDR3 is 13 residues. V was shortened by 5 bases and J by 0 bases, with 7 bases between the two germline ends. This CDR3 is CASSAQMNTEAFF. Written as DNA, the CDR3 is TGTGCCAGCAGCGCCCAGATGAACACTGAAGCTTTCTTT.

This clone was recorded a few times. The V gene is TRBV7-9, the J gene TRBJ1-4; D possibly corresponds to TRBD1 (5 bases). V lost 5 bases, J lost 8 bases, and 12 bases lay in between. The CDR3 is 13 residues long. Germline V gives CDR1 SEHNR, CDR2 FQNEAQ (reference sequence). CDR3 bases: TGTGCCAGCAGCCAAACCCGGGGGGAAAAACTGTTTTTT. Protein product: CASSQTRGEKLFF.

The chain carries TRBV20-1 and TRBJ2-1; D gene unclear. The germline gives CDR1 DFQATT, CDR2 SNEGSKA (reference sequence). The CDR3 is made up of 11 amino acids. Between the trimmed V and J ends, which lost 7 bases and 8 bases, there was a span of 12 bases. CDR3 sequence (DNA): TGCAGTGGGCTAACTAAGTATGAGCAGTTCTTC. It translates to CSGLTKYEQFF.

V gene TRBV7-9 combines with J gene TRBJ1-4, with TRBD1 matching 8 bases. Looked up from germline, CDR1 is SEHNR and CDR2 is FQNEAQ (reference sequence). The CDR3 consists of 14 residues. J lost 8 bases, V lost 3 bases, and 5 bases had no gene match. The CDR3 nucleotides read TGTGCCAGCAGCTTTAACAGGGGGACCGAAAAACTGTTTTTT. Its protein is CASSFNRGTEKLFF.

This chain connects TRBV7-2 to TRBJ2-2, with 7 bases that match TRBD2. This CDR3 is 15 amino acids long. Germline V gene sequence: CDR1 SGHTA, CDR2 FQGNSA. Germline trimming cut 2 bases from V and 4 bases from J; bases unmatched to any gene: 4. The CDR3 DNA reads TGTGCCAGCAGCTTATTTTCGGGGGGCACCGGGGAGCTGTTTTTT. This gives the protein CASSLFSGGTGELFF.

V usage is TRBV5-4 and J usage is TRBJ2-3; perhaps TRBD1 as D (5 bases). Germline V gives CDR1 SGHNT, CDR2 YYREEE (reference sequence). The CDR3 loop spans 12 amino acids. Trimming shortened V by 5 bases and J by 7 bases, and 11 bases separated the two germline ends. The CDR3 DNA sequence: TGTGCCAGCAGTACTGGGGCGAATACGCAGTATTTT. Protein: CASSTGANTQYF.

This sequence joins TRBV9 and TRBJ1-6, with 7 nucleotides matching TRBD1. This CDR3 has 15 amino acids. The J segment lost 7 bases and the V segment lost 3 bases, leaving 7 bases of the junction unmatched. CDR1 is SGDLS and CDR2 is YYNGEE in the germline V gene. The CDR3 DNA is TGTGCCAGCAGCGCCAGACAGGGAGGAAATTCACCCCTCCACTTT. Protein sequence: CASSARQGGNSPLHF.

The rearrangement links TRBV27 to TRBJ2-3; D unresolved. Trimming stripped 3 bases from V and 1 base from J, with 20 bases between. CDR3 length: 18 amino acids. The germline V gene has CDR1 MNHEY and CDR2 SMNVEV (reference sequence). CDR3 nucleotides: TGTGCCAGCAGTTTTATTCGAGGCCCCGGCTATCGCACAGATACGCAGTATTTT. Its translation is CASSFIRGPGYRTDTQYF.

The chain is built from TRBV4-1 and TRBJ2-3; no reliable D call. CDR3 length: 12 amino acids. Per germline, CDR1 MGHRA and CDR2 YSYEKL. V lost 1 base, J lost 5 bases, and 4 bases lay in between. CDR3 sequence reads: CASSQGQDTQYF. The DNA for the CDR3 is TGCGCCAGCAGCCAAGGGCAAGATACGCAGTATTTT.

The rearrangement joins TRBV2 to TRBJ1-6; D is possibly TRBD1 (5 bases). This CDR3 is 15 amino acids long. Germline lookup yields CDR1 SNHLY and CDR2 FYNNEI. V lost 7 bases and J 0 bases, leaving 10 bases between the germline ends. CDR3 residues: CASTRGSSYNSPLHF. As DNA, the CDR3 is TGTGCCAGCACCCGGGGGAGCTCCTATAATTCACCCCTCCACTTT.

The rearrangement joins TRBV27 to TRBJ1-2; 9 bases map to TRBD1. Per the germline V gene, CDR1 is MNHEY and CDR2 is SMNVEV (reference sequence). With V trimmed by 2 bases and J by 8 bases, 12 bases remained unmatched. This CDR3 is 16 amino acids long. The CDR3 bases are TGTGCCAGCAGTTTAAGTGGGACAGGGACTGTGGGGGGCTACACCTTC. It codes for CASSLSGTGTVGGYTF.

This clone was seen only once. The chain employs TRBV19 and TRBJ1-1; the D gene is possibly TRBD1 (6 bases). The CDR3 loop spans 14 amino acids. The ends were cut back, 6 bases at V and 4 bases at J, with 15 bases in the middle. Per germline, CDR1 LNHDA and CDR2 SQIVND (reference sequence). The CDR3 sequence is CASRQTGIGTEAFF. The CDR3 DNA sequence: TGTGCCAGTAGGCAAACAGGGATTGGCACTGAAGCTTTCTTT. The whole variable domain, filled in from reference TRBV19 and TRBJ1-1, reads DGGITQSPKYLFRKEGQNVTLSCEQNLNHDAMYWYRQDPGQGLRLIYYSQIVNDFQKGDIAEGYSVSREKKESFPLTVTSAQKNPTAFYLCASRQTGIGTEAFFGQGTRLTVV.

This clone has only a few counts. The chain links TRBV5-4 to TRBJ1-6, with 9 nucleotides matching TRBD1. The CDR3 has 14 residues. Germline trimming cut 4 bases from V and 9 bases from J; bases unmatched to any gene: 5. Germline values: CDR1 SGHNT, CDR2 YYREEE (reference sequence). Here the CDR3 DNA reads TGTGCCAGCAGCCCCCGGGACAGGGTTTCACCCCTCCACTTT. Protein product: CASSPRDRVSPLHF.

The rearrangement joins TRBV4-2 to TRBJ1-2; the D gene is possibly TRBD1 (5 bases). The CDR3 runs 14 residues. V was trimmed by 0 bases and J by 8 bases, leaving 13 bases between them. The germline V gene has CDR1 LGHNA and CDR2 YNFKEQ. CDR3 protein: CASSQDGRGSGYTF. The CDR3 DNA sequence: TGTGCCAGCAGCCAAGATGGTCGGGGGTCCGGCTACACCTTC.

The chain uses TRBV19 and TRBJ1-1; TRBD1 matches 7 bases. The CDR3 length is 14 residues. The V segment lost 6 bases and the J segment 2 bases; nucleotides outside the gene matches: 6. Looked up from germline, CDR1 is LNHDA and CDR2 is SQIVND (reference sequence). In DNA, the CDR3 is TGTGCCAGTAGGTCGGACAGGATAAACACTGAAGCTTTCTTT. Its protein product is CASRSDRINTEAFF.

The CDR3: CASSLTGYNTGNTIYF. The CDR3 region has the DNA TGTGCCAGCAGCTTAACAGGGTATAACACTGGAAACACCATATATTTT. The chain combines TRBV5-5 with TRBJ1-3, with a weak D call TRBD1 (6 bases). The V gene lost 2 bases and the J gene lost 2 bases, with 14 bases spanning the gap. CDR3 length: 16 residues. CDR1 and CDR2 from the germline V gene are SGHKS and YYEKEE (reference sequence).